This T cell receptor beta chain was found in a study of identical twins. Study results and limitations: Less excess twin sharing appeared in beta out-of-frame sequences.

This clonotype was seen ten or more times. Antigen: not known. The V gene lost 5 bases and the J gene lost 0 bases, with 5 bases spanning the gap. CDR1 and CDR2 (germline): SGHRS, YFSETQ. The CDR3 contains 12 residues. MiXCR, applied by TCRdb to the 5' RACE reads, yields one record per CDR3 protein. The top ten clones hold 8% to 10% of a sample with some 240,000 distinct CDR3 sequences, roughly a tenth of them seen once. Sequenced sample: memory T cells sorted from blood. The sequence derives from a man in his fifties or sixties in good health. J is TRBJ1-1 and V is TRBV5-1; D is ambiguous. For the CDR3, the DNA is TGCGCCAGCAGGGCCTTGAACACTGAAGCTTTCTTT. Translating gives CASRALNTEAFF.